These 14 T cell receptor beta chains came from one sample sequenced in a study of T-cell reconstitution after alpha-beta-depleted transplantation in children. Researchers prepared the TCRbeta library using unique molecular identifiers, the study reports. TCRdb independently ran MiXCR on the PCR reads; one entry per CDR3 protein. The sample records more than 400,000 distinct CDR3 sequences, 43% being singletons. The sample in question was PBMCs, obtained before TCRalphabeta/CD19-depleted stem cell transplant. Receptors were obtained from a girl aged 2 to 10 with aplastic anemia, due to receive a stem cell transplant.

This clonotype came up many times. V usage is TRBV29-1 and J usage is TRBJ2-2, with TRBD2 as a possible D gene (7 bases). Deletions cut 4 bases from V and 1 base from J, with 16 bases between. This CDR3 has 16 residues. CDR1 SQVTM and CDR2 ANQGSEA come from the germline V gene. The CDR3 region is CSVVGGAWGNTGELFF. The DNA of the CDR3 is TGCAGCGTTGTAGGGGGGGCCTGGGGGAACACCGGGGAGCTGTTTTTT.

This clonotype was counted many times. The V gene is TRBV12-3 or TRBV12-4, the J gene TRBJ2-5, with 9 positions matching TRBD2. The ends lost 6 bases at V and 4 bases at J; junction bases unmatched: 3. The CDR3 sequence is 13 residues long. CDR3 sequence: CASSLAGTETQYF. The CDR3 nucleotides read TGTGCCAGCAGCCTAGCGGGAACAGAGACCCAGTACTTC.

The V call is TRBV5-1, the J call TRBJ2-1; a possible D gene is TRBD2 (6 bases). V lost 0 bases, J lost 9 bases, and 16 bases lay in between. Germline lookup yields CDR1 SGHRS and CDR2 YFSETQ. The CDR3 is 15 residues long. CDR3 amino acids: CASSLDPSDGLEQFF. In DNA, the CDR3 is TGCGCCAGCAGCTTGGATCCTAGCGACGGTCTTGAGCAGTTCTTC.

This clonotype has a handful of counts. This chain connects TRBV5-1 to TRBJ2-7; TRBD2 matches at 8 bases. Unmatched junction bases numbered 8, after V lost 0 bases and J lost 3 bases. There are 16 residues in the CDR3. Germline loops: CDR1 SGHRS, CDR2 YFSETQ. CDR3: CASSLAPGGVLYEQYF. The CDR3 DNA sequence: TGCGCCAGCAGCTTGGCCCCCGGGGGGGTTCTCTACGAGCAGTACTTC.

This clonotype was seen ten or more times. The rearrangement uses TRBV5-1 and TRBJ2-7; 9 nucleotides line up with TRBD1. J lost 2 bases, V lost 2 bases, and 5 bases had no gene match. Per the germline V gene, CDR1 is SGHRS and CDR2 is YFSETQ. The CDR3 is 15 residues long. CDR3 bases: TGCGCCAGCAGCTTAGATGGACAGGGGCCCTACGAGCAGTACTTC. This encodes CASSLDGQGPYEQYF.

This clonotype was seen a few times. The chain employs TRBV5-1 and TRBJ2-3; 8 nucleotides agree with TRBD1. Germline CDR1 is SGHRS and CDR2 is YFSETQ. V shed 0 bases, J shed 4 bases, and the junction held 4 bases outside the gene matches. CDR3 length: 15 residues. In DNA form, the CDR3 reads TGCGCCAGCAGCTTGGACGGACAGGGTCCAGATACGCAGTATTTT. The encoded protein is CASSLDGQGPDTQYF.

The chain joins TRBV7-9 to TRBJ2-3; 8 nucleotides agree with TRBD1. Germline V gives CDR1 SEHNR, CDR2 FQNEAQ (reference sequence). V shed 2 bases, J shed 6 bases, and the junction held 7 bases outside the gene matches. The CDR3 loop spans 15 amino acids. CDR3 amino acids: CASSLTTGDPDTQYF. The CDR3 region has the DNA TGTGCCAGCAGCTTAACGACAGGGGATCCGGATACGCAGTATTTT.

The J gene is TRBJ2-7, the V gene TRBV7-2; 10 positions agree with TRBD2. The CDR3 is 16 residues long. In germline, CDR1 is SGHTA, CDR2 FQGNSA. V gave up 5 bases and J gave up 2 bases; unmatched junction bases: 9. The CDR3 coding sequence is TGTGCCAGCAGCCCGGTTAGCGGGAGGCTACCCTACGAGCAGTACTTC. Translated, it gives CASSPVSGRLPYEQYF.

The J gene is TRBJ2-3, the V gene TRBV4-2, with 8 bases identical to TRBD2. The CDR3 is 18 amino acids. Looked up from germline, CDR1 is LGHNA and CDR2 is YNFKEQ. After removal of 0 bases from V and 2 bases from J, the junction contained 10 bases not matched to a gene. The chain's CDR3 is CASSQDPTSGGPTDTQYF. DNA of the CDR3: TGTGCCAGCAGCCAAGACCCCACTAGCGGCGGTCCCACAGATACGCAGTATTTT.

The chain employs TRBV20-1 and TRBJ2-7; 15 bases are a match to TRBD2. V gave up 2 bases and J gave up 6 bases; unmatched junction bases: 5. This CDR3 is 15 amino acids long. From germline, CDR1 is DFQATT and CDR2 SNEGSKA (reference sequence). The CDR3 nucleotides are TGCAGTGCTAGATACCCGGGACTAGCGGGAGGCGAGCAGTACTTC. Translating gives CSARYPGLAGGEQYF.

V usage is TRBV6-5 and J usage is TRBJ2-3; D remains unclear. The germline CDR1 and CDR2 sequences are MNHEY and SVGAGI. Trimming left V 2 bases short and J 2 bases short, with 8 bases between. CDR3 length: 14 amino acids. The CDR3 nucleotides read TGTGCCAGCAGTTACAGGGATTTCACAGATACGCAGTATTTT. As protein: CASSYRDFTDTQYF.

The chain is built from TRBV18 and TRBJ2-5; TRBD2 agrees at 9 bases. The CDR3 is 14 amino acids. CDR1 is KGHSH and CDR2 is LQKENI in the germline V gene. The V and J ends lost 6 bases and 5 bases, in that order; junction bases with no gene match: 7. The CDR3 protein is CASSTLSGRETQYF. CDR3 DNA sequence: TGTGCCAGCTCCACATTGAGCGGGAGGGAGACCCAGTACTTC.

This rearrangement joins TRBV29-1 to TRBJ2-3, with D perhaps matching TRBD2 (5 bases). Trimming removed 8 bases at V and 2 bases at J, with 17 bases between. The CDR3 sequence is 14 residues long. Germline CDR1 SQVTM, CDR2 ANQGSEA. The CDR3 sequence is CSSDLGGPTDTQYF. CDR3 DNA sequence: TGCAGCTCTGACCTAGGAGGCCCCACAGATACGCAGTATTTT.

This clonotype was counted between two and nine times. J is TRBJ2-3 and V is TRBV6-1; TRBD1 might be the D (7 bases). CDR3 size: 15 residues. Germline V CDR1 and CDR2: MNHNS, SASEGT. The V gene lost 7 bases and the J gene lost 2 bases, with 16 bases spanning the gap. The CDR3 region is CASIPGGGITDTQYF. For the CDR3, the DNA is TGTGCCAGCATCCCAGGGGGAGGAATCACAGATACGCAGTATTTT.